Below, 18 T cell receptor beta chains from the same sample are listed, as sequenced in a study of blood T cell repertoires in COVID-19 (dated by TCRdb to the early 2020s). Libraries were constructed by the immunoSEQ multiplex PCR assay. Here the immuneACCESS table is served through TCRdb, limited to in-frame sequences with V and J called. Missing clones are a known gap in these copies; in checked studies unresolved V genes cover under half, and the rest lacks a known reason. Counted in this sample were about 120,000 clones; approximately 90% of them appeared once. About 2% of the sample is in the top ten clones. Sequenced material: peripheral blood. The source of these receptors is a woman aged 50 to 60 with acute or convalescent COVID-19.

This clone was seen a handful of times. The chain joins TRBV6-5 to TRBJ2-7, with TRBD1 matching over 10 bases. J gave up 3 bases and V 3 bases, and 8 bases lay outside the gene matches. The CDR3 runs to 16 residues. Germline V gene sequence: CDR1 MNHEY, CDR2 SVGAGI. The chain's CDR3 is CASSYKWTGGIYEQYF. In DNA, the CDR3 is TGTGCCAGCAGTTATAAGTGGACAGGGGGAATCTACGAGCAGTACTTC.

The chain recombines TRBV5-5 with TRBJ1-4; D gene uncertain. Looked up from germline, CDR1 is SGHKS and CDR2 is YYEKEE (reference sequence). CDR3 size: 16 residues. Trimming stripped 2 bases from V and 7 bases from J, with 18 bases between. The CDR3 here is CASSLIAKGGSEKLFF. The DNA for the CDR3 is TGTGCCAGCAGCTTAATAGCGAAGGGTGGGAGTGAAAAACTGTTTTTT.

This clone was detected once. The chain employs TRBV7-9 and TRBJ2-3, with 13 bases lining up with TRBD2. Germline-derived CDR1 and CDR2 are SEHNR and FQNEAQ (reference sequence). CDR3 size: 16 residues. V lost 5 bases to trimming and J lost 1 base; unmatched junction nucleotides: 3. Here the CDR3 reads CASSQGLAGGTDTQYF. In nucleotides, the CDR3 is TGTGCCAGCAGCCAAGGACTAGCGGGGGGCACAGATACGCAGTATTTT. The variable domain in full, with the rest retrieved from reference TRBV7-9 and TRBJ2-3, is DTGVSQNPRHKITKRGQNVTFRCDPISEHNRLYWYRQTLGQGPEFLTYFQNEAQLEKSRLLSDRFSAERPKGSFSTLEIQRTEQGDSAMYLCASSQGLAGGTDTQYFGPGTRLTVL.

The chain employs TRBV4-3 and TRBJ1-6; 9 nucleotides line up with TRBD1. J was trimmed by 9 bases and V by 0 bases; bases with no gene match: 6. The germline CDR1 and CDR2 sequences are LGHNA and YSLEER. The CDR3 runs 16 residues. The CDR3 coding sequence is TGCGCCAGCAGCCAAGATTCCGGACAGGGGAGTTCACCCCTCCACTTT. Translation: CASSQDSGQGSSPLHF.

This clone was detected a few times. V gene TRBV6-5 combines with J gene TRBJ1-5; the D is unclear. Trimming cost V 4 bases and J 4 bases, with 11 bases left between them. The germline V gene encodes CDR1 MNHEY and CDR2 SVGAGI. The CDR3 is 14 amino acids. CDR3 amino acids: CASSSLDWNQPQHF. In DNA form, the CDR3 reads TGTGCCAGCAGTTCGTTAGACTGGAATCAGCCCCAGCATTTT.

This chain joins TRBV5-4 and TRBJ2-5; D may be TRBD1 (6 bases). Trimming took off 5 bases at V and 3 bases at J, with 8 bases between the two ends. This CDR3 spans 12 amino acids. The germline V gene encodes CDR1 SGHNT and CDR2 YYREEE (reference sequence). CDR3 sequence: CASSTGKETQYF. CDR3 DNA: TGTGCCAGCAGTACAGGGAAAGAGACCCAGTACTTC.

The chain uses TRBV7-9 and TRBJ2-5; possible D gene TRBD2, 6 bases. Germline V gene lookup returns CDR1 SEHNR and CDR2 FQNEAQ (reference sequence). V gave up 5 bases and J gave up 12 bases, with 19 bases separating them. The CDR3 contains 13 residues. CDR3 sequence: CASSPDGGKEEYF. As DNA, the CDR3 is TGTGCCAGCAGCCCCGACGGGGGAAAAGAGGAGTACTTC.

This chain joins TRBV7-9 and TRBJ2-7; 8 bases line up with TRBD1. Unmatched junction bases numbered 12, after V lost 5 bases and J lost 3 bases. Germline CDR1 reads SEHNR; CDR2 reads FQNEAQ (reference sequence). The CDR3 consists of 16 residues. The CDR3 sequence: CASSPFQGALLYEQYF. DNA of the CDR3: TGTGCCAGCAGCCCCTTCCAGGGGGCCCTCCTCTACGAGCAGTACTTC. Based on the CDR3 plus reference TRBV7-9 and TRBJ2-7, the full variable domain is DTGVSQNPRHKITKRGQNVTFRCDPISEHNRLYWYRQTLGQGPEFLTYFQNEAQLEKSRLLSDRFSAERPKGSFSTLEIQRTEQGDSAMYLCASSPFQGALLYEQYFGPGTRLTVT.

The rearrangement joins TRBV6-5 to TRBJ1-2, with D tentatively TRBD1 (6 bases). CDR1 and CDR2 (germline): MNHEY, SVGAGI. Trimming pared 6 bases from V and 1 base from J, leaving 12 bases between. The CDR3 consists of 14 residues. The CDR3 region is CASSITGLNYGYTF. The CDR3 nucleotides are TGTGCCAGCAGCATTACAGGGCTTAACTATGGCTACACCTTC.

This chain links TRBV29-1 with TRBJ1-5, with D maybe TRBD1 (6 bases). The CDR3 length is 13 residues. Germline assignment: CDR1 SQVTM and CDR2 ANQGSEA. V was cut by 4 bases and J by 0 bases, with 7 bases left in between. CDR3 protein: CSVGQASNQPQHF. The CDR3 coding sequence is TGCAGCGTTGGACAGGCTAGCAATCAGCCCCAGCATTTT.

The genes are TRBV15 and TRBJ2-7, with D unresolved. V was cut by 1 base and J by 3 bases, with 16 bases left in between. The length of the CDR3 is 16 residues. CDR1 is LNHNV, CDR2 YYDKDF, per germline (reference sequence). Here the CDR3 DNA reads TGTGCCACCAGCAGAGTAGTCTCCCGAGAGGTCTACGAGCAGTACTTC. This gives the protein CATSRVVSREVYEQYF.

The chain has TRBV21-1 and TRBJ2-7; TRBD1 is the table's D call and was not checked against the DNA. TRBV21-1 corresponds to a pseudogene. The CDR3 sequence is 15 residues long. The CDR3, as DNA: TGTGCCAGCCCCCAGCCACAGGGGGTCCCCTACGAGCAGTACTTC. It codes for CASPQPQGVPYEQYF.

The J gene is TRBJ1-1, the V gene TRBV5-1, with D maybe TRBD1 (5 bases). The CDR3 covers 16 residues. Germline V CDR1 and CDR2: SGHRS, YFSETQ. V was cut by 0 bases and J by 0 bases, with 12 bases left in between. The CDR3 DNA is TGCGCCAGCAGCTTGGGTCGACAGTCAATGAACACTGAAGCTTTCTTT. It specifies CASSLGRQSMNTEAFF.

The genes are TRBV6-6 and TRBJ2-1, with 15 bases lining up with TRBD2. The CDR3 runs 17 residues. V dropped 5 bases and J dropped 2; count of bases not matched to a gene: 4. The V gene's germline CDR1 is MNHNY and CDR2 SVGAGI (reference sequence). The CDR3 reads CASSRTSGGGTYNEQFF. As DNA, the CDR3 is TGTGCCAGCAGTCGGACTAGCGGGGGGGGAACCTACAATGAGCAGTTCTTC.

The rearrangement joins TRBV10-2 to TRBJ1-4; 7 bases are shared with TRBD1. CDR1 is WSHSY and CDR2 is SAAADI in the germline V gene. The CDR3 spans 15 residues. V was clipped by 2 bases and J by 8 bases; unmatched bases: 8. For the CDR3, the DNA is TGCGCCAGCAGTGAGGGGACAGCAAAATCCGAAAAACTGTTTTTT. Protein sequence: CASSEGTAKSEKLFF.

The V and J genes are TRBV29-1 and TRBJ1-6; D is ambiguous. This CDR3 region has 13 residues. The V gene's germline CDR1 is SQVTM and CDR2 ANQGSEA. V dropped 7 bases and J dropped 10 bases, with 17 bases sitting between them. The chain's CDR3 is CSAREAAYSPLHF. In DNA form, the CDR3 reads TGCAGCGCCCGGGAGGCAGCGTACTCACCCCTCCACTTT.

This clone has only a few counts. The chain employs TRBV7-6 and TRBJ1-1; D uncertain. With 4 bases removed from V and 0 bases from J, the gap between germline ends came to 6 bases. Germline V gene data show CDR1 as SGHVS and CDR2 as FNYEAQ. This CDR3 spans 13 amino acids. CDR3 nucleotide sequence: TGTGCCAGCAGCTCGGGGATGAACACTGAAGCTTTCTTT. Protein sequence: CASSSGMNTEAFF.

This clone appeared a single time. The rearrangement links TRBV2 to TRBJ1-5; D is perhaps TRBD1 (6 bases). Germline assignment: CDR1 SNHLY and CDR2 FYNNEI. The CDR3 totals 13 residues. The V end lost 6 bases, the J end lost 7 bases, and 13 bases lay between the germline ends. The CDR3 protein is CASRNRVRQPQHF. CDR3 sequence (DNA): TGTGCCAGCAGGAACAGGGTAAGGCAGCCCCAGCATTTT.